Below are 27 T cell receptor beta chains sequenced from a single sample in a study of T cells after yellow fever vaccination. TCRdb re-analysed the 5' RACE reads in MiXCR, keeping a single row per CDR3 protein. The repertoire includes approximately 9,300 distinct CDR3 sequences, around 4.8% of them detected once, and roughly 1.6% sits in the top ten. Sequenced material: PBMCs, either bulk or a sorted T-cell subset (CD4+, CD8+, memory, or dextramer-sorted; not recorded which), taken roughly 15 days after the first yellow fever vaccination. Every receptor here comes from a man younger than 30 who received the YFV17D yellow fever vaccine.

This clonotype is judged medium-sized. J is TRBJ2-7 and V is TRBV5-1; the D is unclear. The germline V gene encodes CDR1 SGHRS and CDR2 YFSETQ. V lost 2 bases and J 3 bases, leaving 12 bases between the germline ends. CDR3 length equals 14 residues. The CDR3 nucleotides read TGCGCCAGCAGCTTTAATGCGGCCGACTACGAGCAGTACTTC. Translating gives CASSFNAADYEQYF.

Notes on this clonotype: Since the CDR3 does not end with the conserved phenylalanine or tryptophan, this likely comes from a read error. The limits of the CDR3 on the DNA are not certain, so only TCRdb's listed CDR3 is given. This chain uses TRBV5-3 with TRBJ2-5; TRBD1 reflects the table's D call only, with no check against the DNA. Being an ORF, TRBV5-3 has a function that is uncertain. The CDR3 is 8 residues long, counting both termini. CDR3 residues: CAADRWGP.

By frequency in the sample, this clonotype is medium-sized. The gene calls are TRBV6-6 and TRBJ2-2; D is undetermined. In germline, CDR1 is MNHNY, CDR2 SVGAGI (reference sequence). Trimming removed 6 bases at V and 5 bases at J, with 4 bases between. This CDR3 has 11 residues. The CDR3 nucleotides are TGTGCCAGCAGCTGGACCGGGGAGCTGTTTTTT. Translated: CASSWTGELFF.

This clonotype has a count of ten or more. The CDR3 here is CASSGNTGVENTEAFF. CDR3 nucleotides: TGTGCCAGCAGCGGCAATACAGGGGTTGAGAACACTGAAGCTTTCTTT. The chain uses TRBV5-4 and TRBJ1-1; TRBD1 matches at 7 bases. Germline trimming cut 4 bases from V and 1 base from J; bases unmatched to any gene: 10. The CDR3 loop spans 16 amino acids. The germline V gene has CDR1 SGHNT and CDR2 YYREEE (reference sequence).

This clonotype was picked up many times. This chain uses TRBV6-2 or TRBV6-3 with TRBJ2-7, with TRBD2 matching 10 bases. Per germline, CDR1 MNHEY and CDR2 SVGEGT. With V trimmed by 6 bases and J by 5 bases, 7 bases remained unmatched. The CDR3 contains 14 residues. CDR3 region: CASRQAGGTHEQYF. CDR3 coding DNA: TGTGCCAGCAGACAAGCGGGGGGGACCCACGAGCAGTACTTC.

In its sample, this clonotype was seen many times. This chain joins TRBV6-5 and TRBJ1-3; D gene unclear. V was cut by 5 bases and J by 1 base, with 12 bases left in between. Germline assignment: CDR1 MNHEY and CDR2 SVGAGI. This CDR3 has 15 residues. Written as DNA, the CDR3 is TGTGCCAGCAGTCCGGGAACCGGTTCTGGAAACACCATATATTTT. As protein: CASSPGTGSGNTIYF.

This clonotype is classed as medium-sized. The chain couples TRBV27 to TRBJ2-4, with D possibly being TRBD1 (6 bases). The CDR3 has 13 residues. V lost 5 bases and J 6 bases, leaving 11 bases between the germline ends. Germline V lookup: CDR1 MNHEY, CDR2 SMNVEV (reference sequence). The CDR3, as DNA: TGTGCCAGCAGTCCAACAGGGAGAAACATTCAGTACTTC. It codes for CASSPTGRNIQYF.

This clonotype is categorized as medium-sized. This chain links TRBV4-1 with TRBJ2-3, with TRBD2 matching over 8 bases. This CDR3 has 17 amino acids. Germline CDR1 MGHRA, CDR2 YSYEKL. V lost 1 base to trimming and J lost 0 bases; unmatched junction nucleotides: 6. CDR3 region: CASSQGGLAGSTDTQYF. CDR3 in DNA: TGCGCCAGCAGCCAAGGGGGATTAGCGGGGAGCACAGATACGCAGTATTTT.

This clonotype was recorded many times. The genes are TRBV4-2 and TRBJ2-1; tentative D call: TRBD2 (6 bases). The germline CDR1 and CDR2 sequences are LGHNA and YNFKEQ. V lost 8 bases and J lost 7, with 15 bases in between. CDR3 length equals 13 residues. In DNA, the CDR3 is TGTGCCAGCGGAGCGGTAGCGGAAAATGAGCAGTTCTTC. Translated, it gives CASGAVAENEQFF.

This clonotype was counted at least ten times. The CDR3 loop reads CASGLVLAGGPQETQYF. CDR3 DNA sequence: TGTGCTAGTGGTTTGGTTTTAGCGGGGGGACCCCAAGAGACCCAGTACTTC. The chain combines TRBV12-5 with TRBJ2-5, with 10 bases lining up with TRBD2. With V trimmed by 0 bases and J by 1 base, 5 bases remained unmatched. Germline-derived CDR1 and CDR2 are LGHNT and FRNRAP. The CDR3 consists of 17 residues.

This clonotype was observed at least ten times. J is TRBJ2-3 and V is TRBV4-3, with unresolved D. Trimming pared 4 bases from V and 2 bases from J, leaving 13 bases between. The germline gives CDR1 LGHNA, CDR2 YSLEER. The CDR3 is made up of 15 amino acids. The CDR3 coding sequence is TGCGCCAGCAGCCTACAGATTTCCAACACAGATACGCAGTATTTT. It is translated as CASSLQISNTDTQYF.

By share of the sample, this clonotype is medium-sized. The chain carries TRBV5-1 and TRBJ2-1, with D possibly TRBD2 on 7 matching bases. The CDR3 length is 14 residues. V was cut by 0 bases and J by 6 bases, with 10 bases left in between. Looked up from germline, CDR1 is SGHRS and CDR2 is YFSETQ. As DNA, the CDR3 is TGCGCCAGCAGCTTGGGGGGGGGGCGCAATGAGCAGTTCTTC. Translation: CASSLGGGRNEQFF.

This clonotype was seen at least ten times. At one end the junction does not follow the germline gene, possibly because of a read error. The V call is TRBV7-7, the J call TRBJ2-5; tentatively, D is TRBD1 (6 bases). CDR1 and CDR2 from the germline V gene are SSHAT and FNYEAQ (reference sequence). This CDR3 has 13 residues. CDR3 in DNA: TGTGCTAGCAGCTTGGGGGCCGGCGAGACCCAGTACTTC. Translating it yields CASSLGAGETQYF.

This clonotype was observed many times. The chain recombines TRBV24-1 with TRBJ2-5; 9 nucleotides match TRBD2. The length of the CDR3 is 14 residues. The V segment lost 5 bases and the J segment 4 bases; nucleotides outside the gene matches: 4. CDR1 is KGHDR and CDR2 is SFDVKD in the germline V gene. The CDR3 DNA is TGTGCCACCAGTGCGGCTAGCGGGGCAGAGACCCAGTACTTC. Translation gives CATSAASGAETQYF.

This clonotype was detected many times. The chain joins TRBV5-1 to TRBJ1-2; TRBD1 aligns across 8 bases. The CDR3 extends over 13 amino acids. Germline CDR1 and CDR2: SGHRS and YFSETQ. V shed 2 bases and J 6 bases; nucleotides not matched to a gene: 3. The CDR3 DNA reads TGCGCCAGCAGCTTTCCGACAGGGGATGGCTACACCTTC. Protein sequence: CASSFPTGDGYTF.

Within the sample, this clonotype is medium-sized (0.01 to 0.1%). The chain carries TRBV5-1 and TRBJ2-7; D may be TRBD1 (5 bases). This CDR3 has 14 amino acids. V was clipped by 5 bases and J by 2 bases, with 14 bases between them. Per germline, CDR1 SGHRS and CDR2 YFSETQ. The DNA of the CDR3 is TGCGCCAGCAGTAACAGGTCAGGTGCCTACGAGCAGTACTTC. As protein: CASSNRSGAYEQYF.

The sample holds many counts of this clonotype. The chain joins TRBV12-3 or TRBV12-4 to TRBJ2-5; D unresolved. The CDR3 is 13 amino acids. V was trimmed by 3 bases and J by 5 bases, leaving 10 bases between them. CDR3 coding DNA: TGTGCCAGCAGTTTTCAAGCGAGGGAGACCCAGTACTTC. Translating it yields CASSFQARETQYF.

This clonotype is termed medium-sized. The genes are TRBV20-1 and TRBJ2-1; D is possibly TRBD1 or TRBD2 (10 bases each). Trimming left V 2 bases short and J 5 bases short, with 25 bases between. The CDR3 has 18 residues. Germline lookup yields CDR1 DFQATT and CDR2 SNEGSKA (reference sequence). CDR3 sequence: CSARPGQGWTSGNNEQFF. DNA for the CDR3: TGCAGTGCTAGACCGGGACAGGGGTGGACTAGCGGAAACAATGAGCAGTTCTTC.

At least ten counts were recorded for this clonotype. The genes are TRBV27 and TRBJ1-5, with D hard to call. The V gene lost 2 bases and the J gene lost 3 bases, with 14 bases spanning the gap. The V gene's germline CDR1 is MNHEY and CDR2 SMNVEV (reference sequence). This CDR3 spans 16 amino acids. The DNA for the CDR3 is TGTGCCAGCAGTTTAAGTTTCGGGATCGTCAATCAGCCCCAGCATTTT. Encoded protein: CASSLSFGIVNQPQHF.

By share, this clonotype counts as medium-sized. The CDR3 DNA is TGTGCCAGCAGCCCAGCCAGTCGGGGCGGGGAGCTGTTTTTT. This codes for CASSPASRGGELFF. The chain is built from TRBV5-4 and TRBJ2-2, with D perhaps TRBD2 (5 bases). Germline V gene lookup returns CDR1 SGHNT and CDR2 YYREEE (reference sequence). The ends were cut back, 4 bases at V and 7 bases at J, with 14 bases in the middle. CDR3 size: 14 residues. Full variable domain (remainder filled in from reference TRBV5-4 and TRBJ2-2): ETGVTQSPTHLIKTRGQQVTLRCSSQSGHNTVSWYQQALGQGPQFIFQYYREEENGRGNFPPRFSGLQFPNYSSELNVNALELDDSALYLCASSPASRGGELFFGEGSRLTVL.

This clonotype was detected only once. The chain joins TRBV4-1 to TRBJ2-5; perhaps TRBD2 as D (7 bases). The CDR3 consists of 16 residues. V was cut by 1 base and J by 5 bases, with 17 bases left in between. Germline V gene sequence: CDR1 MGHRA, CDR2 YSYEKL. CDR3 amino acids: CASSQGGGAYVETQYF. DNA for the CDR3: TGCGCCAGCAGCCAAGGAGGGGGGGCTTACGTGGAGACCCAGTACTTC.

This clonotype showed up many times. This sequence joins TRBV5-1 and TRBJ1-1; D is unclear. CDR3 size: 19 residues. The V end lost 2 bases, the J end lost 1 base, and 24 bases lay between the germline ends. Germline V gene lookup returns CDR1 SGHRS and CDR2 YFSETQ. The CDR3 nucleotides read TGCGCCAGCAGCTTAAGTTTGCGGGTGGAGCGACGGTCGAACACTGAAGCTTTCTTT. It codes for CASSLSLRVERRSNTEAFF. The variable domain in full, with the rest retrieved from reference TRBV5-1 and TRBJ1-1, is KAGVTQTPRYLIKTRGQQVTLSCSPISGHRSVSWYQQTPGQGLQFLFEYFSETQRNKGNFPGRFSGRQFSNSRSEMNVSTLELGDSALYLCASSLSLRVERRSNTEAFFGQGTRLTVV.

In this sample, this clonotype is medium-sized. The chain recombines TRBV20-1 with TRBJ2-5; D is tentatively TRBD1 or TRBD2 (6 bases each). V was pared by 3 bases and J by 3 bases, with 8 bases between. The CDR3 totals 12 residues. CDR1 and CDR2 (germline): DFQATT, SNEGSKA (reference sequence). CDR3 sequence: CSARGGEETQYF. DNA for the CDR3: TGCAGTGCTAGGGGGGGCGAAGAGACCCAGTACTTC.

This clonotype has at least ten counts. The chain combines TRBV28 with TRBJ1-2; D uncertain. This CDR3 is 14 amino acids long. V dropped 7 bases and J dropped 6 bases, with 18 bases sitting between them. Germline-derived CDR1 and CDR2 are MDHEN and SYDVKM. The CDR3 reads CASTPFEETNGYTF. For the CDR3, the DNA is TGTGCCAGCACCCCCTTTGAGGAAACGAATGGCTACACCTTC.

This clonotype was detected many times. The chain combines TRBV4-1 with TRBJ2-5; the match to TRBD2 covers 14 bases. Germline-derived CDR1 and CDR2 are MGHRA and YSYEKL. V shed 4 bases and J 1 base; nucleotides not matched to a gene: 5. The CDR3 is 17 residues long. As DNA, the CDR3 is TGCGCCAGCAGCCTCCGGACTAGCGGGGGGTTCCAAGAGACCCAGTACTTC. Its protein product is CASSLRTSGGFQETQYF.

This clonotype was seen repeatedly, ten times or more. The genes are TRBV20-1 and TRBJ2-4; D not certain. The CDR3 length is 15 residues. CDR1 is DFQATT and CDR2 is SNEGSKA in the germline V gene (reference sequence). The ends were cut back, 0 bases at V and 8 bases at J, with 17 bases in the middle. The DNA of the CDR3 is TGCAGTGCTAGAGATGACCGCGGCCTCGGAGACATTCAGTACTTC. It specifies CSARDDRGLGDIQYF.

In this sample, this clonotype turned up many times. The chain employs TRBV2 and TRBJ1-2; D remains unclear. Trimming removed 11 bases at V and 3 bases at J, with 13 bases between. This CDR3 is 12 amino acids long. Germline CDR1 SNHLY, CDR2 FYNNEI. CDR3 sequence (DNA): TGTGCCGGCAACACAGCACACTATGGCTACACCTTC. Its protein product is CAGNTAHYGYTF.